This T cell receptor beta chain was sequenced for a study of blood T cells in healthy people across ages. This clonotype was found once. The authors ran a second PCR of about 6 to 11 cycles using a sample-barcoded 5' primer and a J-beta primer mix. Every single cDNA molecule received a tag from a template-switch adaptor with 12 random nucleotides. TCRdb re-called the 5' RACE reads with MiXCR, one entry per CDR3 protein. This sample has 650,000 to 1,000,000 distinct CDR3 sequences, with 35% to 50% found just once. CDR1 and CDR2 from the germline V gene are SNHLY and FYNNEI. The CDR3 is 12 amino acids. The ends were cut back, 1 base at V and 12 bases at J, with 9 bases in the middle.

The source is a man older than 75 in good health. The sequenced sample was blood. The rearrangement uses TRBV2 and TRBJ1-4; D ambiguous. The CDR3 loop is CASSEDYGELFF. The DNA for the CDR3 is TGTGCCAGCAGTGAAGATTACGGGGAACTGTTTTTT.